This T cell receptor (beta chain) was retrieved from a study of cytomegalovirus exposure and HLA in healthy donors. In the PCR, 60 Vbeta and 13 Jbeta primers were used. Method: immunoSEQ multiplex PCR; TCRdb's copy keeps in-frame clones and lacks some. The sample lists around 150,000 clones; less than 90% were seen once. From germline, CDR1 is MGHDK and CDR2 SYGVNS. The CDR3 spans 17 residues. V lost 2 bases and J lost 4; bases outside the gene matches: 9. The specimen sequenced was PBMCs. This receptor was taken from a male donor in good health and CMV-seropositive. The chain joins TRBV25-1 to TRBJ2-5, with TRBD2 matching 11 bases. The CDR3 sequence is CASSEVLPGLAGETQYF. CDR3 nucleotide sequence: TGTGCCAGCAGTGAAGTCCTCCCAGGACTAGCGGGAGAGACCCAGTACTTC.